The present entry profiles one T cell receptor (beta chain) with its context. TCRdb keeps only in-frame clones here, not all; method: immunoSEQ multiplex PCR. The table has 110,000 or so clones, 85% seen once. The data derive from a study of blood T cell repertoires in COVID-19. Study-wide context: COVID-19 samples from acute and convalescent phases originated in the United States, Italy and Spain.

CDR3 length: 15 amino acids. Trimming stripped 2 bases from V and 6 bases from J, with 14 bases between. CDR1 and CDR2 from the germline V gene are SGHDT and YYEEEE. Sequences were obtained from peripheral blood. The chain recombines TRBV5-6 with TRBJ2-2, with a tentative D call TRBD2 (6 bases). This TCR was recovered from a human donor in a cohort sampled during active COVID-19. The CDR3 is CASSLPGGDPGELFF. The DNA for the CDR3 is TGTGCCAGCAGCTTACCCGGAGGGGACCCCGGGGAGCTGTTTTTT.